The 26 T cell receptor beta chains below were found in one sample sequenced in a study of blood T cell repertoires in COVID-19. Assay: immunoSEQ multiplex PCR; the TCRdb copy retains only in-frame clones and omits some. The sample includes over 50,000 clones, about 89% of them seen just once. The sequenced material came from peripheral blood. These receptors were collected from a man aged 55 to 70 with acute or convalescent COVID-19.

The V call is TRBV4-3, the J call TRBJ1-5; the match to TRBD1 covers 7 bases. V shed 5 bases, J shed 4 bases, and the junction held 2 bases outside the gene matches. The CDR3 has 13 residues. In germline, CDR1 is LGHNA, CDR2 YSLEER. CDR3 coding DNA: TGCGCCAGCAGCGAGGACAGGAATCAGCCCCAGCATTTT. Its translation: CASSEDRNQPQHF.

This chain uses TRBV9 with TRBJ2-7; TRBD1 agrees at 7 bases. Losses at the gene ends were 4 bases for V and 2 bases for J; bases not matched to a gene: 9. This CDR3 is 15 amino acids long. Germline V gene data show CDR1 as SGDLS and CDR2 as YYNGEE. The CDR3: CASSPRQGSPYEQYF. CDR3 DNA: TGTGCCAGCAGCCCGCGACAGGGATCGCCCTACGAGCAGTACTTC.

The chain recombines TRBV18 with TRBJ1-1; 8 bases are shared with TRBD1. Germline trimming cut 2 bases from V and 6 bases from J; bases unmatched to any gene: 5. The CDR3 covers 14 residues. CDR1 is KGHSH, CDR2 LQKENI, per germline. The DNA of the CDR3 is TGTGCCAGCTCACCATGGGGACAGGCGTCTGAAGCTTTCTTT. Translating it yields CASSPWGQASEAFF.

The CDR3 region is CASSADTGPYGYTF. The DNA for the CDR3 is TGTGCCAGCAGTGCCGATACAGGGCCCTATGGCTACACCTTC. This chain uses TRBV25-1 with TRBJ1-2; weak D call: TRBD1 (6 bases). Trimming removed 4 bases from V and 4 bases from J, with 13 bases in between. The CDR3 length is 14 residues. Per germline, CDR1 MGHDK and CDR2 SYGVNS.

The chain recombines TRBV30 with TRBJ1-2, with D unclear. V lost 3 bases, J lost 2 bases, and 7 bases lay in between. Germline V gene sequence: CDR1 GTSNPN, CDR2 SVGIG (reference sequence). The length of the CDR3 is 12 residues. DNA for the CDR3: TGTGCCTGGAGCCCACGGAACTATGGCTACACCTTC. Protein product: CAWSPRNYGYTF.

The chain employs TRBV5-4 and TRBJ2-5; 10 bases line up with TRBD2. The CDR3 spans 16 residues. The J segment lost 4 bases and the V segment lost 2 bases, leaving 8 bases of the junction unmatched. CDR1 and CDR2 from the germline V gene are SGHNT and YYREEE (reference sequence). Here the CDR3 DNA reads TGTGCCAGCAGCTTCCCCAGCGGGGGGGCCTCAGAGACCCAGTACTTC. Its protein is CASSFPSGGASETQYF.

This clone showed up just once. The CDR3 nucleotides are TGTGCCAGCTCACCATCGTTCACAGGCAACTCCTACAATGAGCAGTTCTTC. As protein: CASSPSFTGNSYNEQFF. The chain has TRBV18 and TRBJ2-1; maybe TRBD1 (5 bases). This CDR3 is built from 17 residues. Germline CDR1 reads KGHSH; CDR2 reads LQKENI. V lost 2 bases, J lost 0 bases, and 14 bases lay in between.

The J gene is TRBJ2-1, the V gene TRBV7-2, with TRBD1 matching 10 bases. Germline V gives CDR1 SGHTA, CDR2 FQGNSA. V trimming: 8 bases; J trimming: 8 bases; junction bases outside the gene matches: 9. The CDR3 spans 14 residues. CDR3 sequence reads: CASSDRGLLDEQFF. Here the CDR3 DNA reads TGTGCCAGCTCAGACAGGGGGCTTTTAGATGAGCAGTTCTTC. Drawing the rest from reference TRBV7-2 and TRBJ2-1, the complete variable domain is GAGVSQSPSNKVTEKGKDVELRCDPISGHTALYWYRQSLGQGLEFLIYFQGNSAPDKSGLPSDRFSAERTGGSVSTLTIQRTQQEDSAVYLCASSDRGLLDEQFFGPGTRLTVL.

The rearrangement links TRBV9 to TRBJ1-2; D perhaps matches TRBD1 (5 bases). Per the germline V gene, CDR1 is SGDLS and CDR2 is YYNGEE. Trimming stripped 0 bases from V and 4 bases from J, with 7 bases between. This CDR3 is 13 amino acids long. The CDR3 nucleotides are TGTGCCAGCAGCGTAGAGGGGCCCTATGGCTACACCTTC. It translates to CASSVEGPYGYTF.

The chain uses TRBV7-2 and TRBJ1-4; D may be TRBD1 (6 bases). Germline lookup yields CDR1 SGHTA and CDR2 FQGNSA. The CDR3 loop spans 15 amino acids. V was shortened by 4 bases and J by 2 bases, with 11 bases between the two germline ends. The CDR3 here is CASSSNRATNEKLFF. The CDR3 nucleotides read TGTGCCAGCAGCTCAAACAGGGCGACTAATGAAAAACTGTTTTTT.

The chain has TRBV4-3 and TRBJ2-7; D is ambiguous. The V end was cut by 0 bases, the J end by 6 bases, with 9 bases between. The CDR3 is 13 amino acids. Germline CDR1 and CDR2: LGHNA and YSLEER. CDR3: CASSQELLREQYF. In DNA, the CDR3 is TGCGCCAGCAGCCAAGAACTACTCCGCGAGCAGTACTTC.

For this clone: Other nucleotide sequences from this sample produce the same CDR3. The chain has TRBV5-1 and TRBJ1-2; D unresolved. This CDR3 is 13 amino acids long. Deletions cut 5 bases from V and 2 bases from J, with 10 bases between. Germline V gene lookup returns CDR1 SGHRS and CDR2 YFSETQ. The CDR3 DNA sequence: TGCGCCAGCAGGAACCCAGGAAACTATGGCTACACCTTC. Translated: CASRNPGNYGYTF.

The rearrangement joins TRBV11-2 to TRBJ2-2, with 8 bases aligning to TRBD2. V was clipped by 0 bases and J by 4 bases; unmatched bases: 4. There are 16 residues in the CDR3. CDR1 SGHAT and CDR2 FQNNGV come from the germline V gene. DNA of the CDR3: TGTGCCAGCAGCTTAGATCGGGGGGGGAGCACCGGGGAGCTGTTTTTT. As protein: CASSLDRGGSTGELFF.

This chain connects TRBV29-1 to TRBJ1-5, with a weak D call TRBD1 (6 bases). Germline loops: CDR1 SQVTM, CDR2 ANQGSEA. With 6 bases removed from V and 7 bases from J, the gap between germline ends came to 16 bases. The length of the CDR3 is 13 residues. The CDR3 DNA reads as TGCAGCGTCATTCAGGGGAGTGAACAGCCCCAGCATTTT. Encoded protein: CSVIQGSEQPQHF.

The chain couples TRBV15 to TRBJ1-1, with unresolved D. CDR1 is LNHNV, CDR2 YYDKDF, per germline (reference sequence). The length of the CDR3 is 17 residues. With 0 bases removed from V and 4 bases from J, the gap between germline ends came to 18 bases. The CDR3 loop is CATSRDPGTGIGTEAFF. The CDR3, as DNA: TGTGCCACCAGCAGAGATCCGGGTACGGGGATCGGCACTGAAGCTTTCTTT.

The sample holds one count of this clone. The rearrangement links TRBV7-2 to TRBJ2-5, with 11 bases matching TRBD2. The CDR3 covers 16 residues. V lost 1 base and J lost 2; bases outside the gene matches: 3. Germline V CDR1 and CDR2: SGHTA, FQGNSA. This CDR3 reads CASSLGLAGTQETQYF. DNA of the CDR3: TGTGCCAGCAGCTTAGGACTAGCGGGGACTCAAGAGACCCAGTACTTC. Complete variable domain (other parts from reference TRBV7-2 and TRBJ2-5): GAGVSQSPSNKVTEKGKDVELRCDPISGHTALYWYRQSLGQGLEFLIYFQGNSAPDKSGLPSDRFSAERTGGSVSTLTIQRTQQEDSAVYLCASSLGLAGTQETQYFGPGTRLLVL.

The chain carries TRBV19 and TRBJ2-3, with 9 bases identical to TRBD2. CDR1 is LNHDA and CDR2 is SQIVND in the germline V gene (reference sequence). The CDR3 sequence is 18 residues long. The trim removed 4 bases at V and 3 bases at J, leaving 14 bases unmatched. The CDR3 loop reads CASSTTELRGGETDTQYF. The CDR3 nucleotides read TGTGCCAGTAGTACTACAGAGCTGCGGGGGGGGGAAACAGATACGCAGTATTTT.

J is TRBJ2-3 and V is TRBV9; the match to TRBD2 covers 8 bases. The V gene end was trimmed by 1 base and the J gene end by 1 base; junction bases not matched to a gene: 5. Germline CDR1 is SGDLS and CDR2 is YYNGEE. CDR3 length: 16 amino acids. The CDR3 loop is CASSVSSGSRTDTQYF. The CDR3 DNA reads TGTGCCAGCAGCGTATCTAGCGGGTCCCGCACAGATACGCAGTATTTT. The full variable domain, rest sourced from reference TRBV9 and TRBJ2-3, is DSGVTQTPKHLITATGQRVTLRCSPRSGDLSVYWYQQSLDQGLQFLIQYYNGEERAKGNILERFSAQQFPDLHSELNLSSLELGDSALYFCASSVSSGSRTDTQYFGPGTRLTVL.

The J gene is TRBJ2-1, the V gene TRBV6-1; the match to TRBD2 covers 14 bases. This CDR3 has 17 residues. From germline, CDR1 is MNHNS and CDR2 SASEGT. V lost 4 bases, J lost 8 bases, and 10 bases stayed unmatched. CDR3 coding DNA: TGTGCCAGCAGTGGACGGCCAGGGACTAGCGGGGGCTATGAGCAGTTCTTC. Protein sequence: CASSGRPGTSGGYEQFF.

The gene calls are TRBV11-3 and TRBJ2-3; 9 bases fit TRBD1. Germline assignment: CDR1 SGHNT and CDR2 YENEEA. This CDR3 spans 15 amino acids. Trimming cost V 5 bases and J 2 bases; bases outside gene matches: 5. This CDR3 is CASSTGQGVTDTQYF. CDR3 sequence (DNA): TGTGCCAGCAGCACGGGACAGGGAGTCACAGATACGCAGTATTTT.

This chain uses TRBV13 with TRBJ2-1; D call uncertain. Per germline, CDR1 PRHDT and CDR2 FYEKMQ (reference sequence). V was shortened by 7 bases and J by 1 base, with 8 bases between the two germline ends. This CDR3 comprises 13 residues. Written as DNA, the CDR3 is TGTGCCAGCATCCAGGCATCCTACAATGAGCAGTTCTTC. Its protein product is CASIQASYNEQFF.

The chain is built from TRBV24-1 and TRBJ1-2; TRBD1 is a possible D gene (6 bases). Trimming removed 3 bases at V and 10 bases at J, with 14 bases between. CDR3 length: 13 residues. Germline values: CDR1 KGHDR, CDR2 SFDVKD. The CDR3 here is CATSDPRQVSYTF. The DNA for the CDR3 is TGTGCCACCAGTGATCCCCGACAGGTCTCCTACACCTTC.

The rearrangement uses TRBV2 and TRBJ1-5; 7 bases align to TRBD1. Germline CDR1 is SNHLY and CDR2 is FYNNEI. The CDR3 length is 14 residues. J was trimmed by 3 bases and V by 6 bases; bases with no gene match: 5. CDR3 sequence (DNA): TGTGCCAGCAGGGGGGACAGTCTCAATCAGCCCCAGCATTTT. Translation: CASRGDSLNQPQHF.

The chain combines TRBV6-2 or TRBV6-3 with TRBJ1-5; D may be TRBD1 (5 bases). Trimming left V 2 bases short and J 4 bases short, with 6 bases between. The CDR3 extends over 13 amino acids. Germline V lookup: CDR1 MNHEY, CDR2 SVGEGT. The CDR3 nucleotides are TGTGCCAGCAGTTACACAGGTAATCAGCCCCAGCATTTT. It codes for CASSYTGNQPQHF.

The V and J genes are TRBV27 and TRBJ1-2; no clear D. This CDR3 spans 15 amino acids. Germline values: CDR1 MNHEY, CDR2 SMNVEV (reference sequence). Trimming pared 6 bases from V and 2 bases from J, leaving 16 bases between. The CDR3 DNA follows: TGTGCCAGCAGAGATAGCGCCCAGAACAACTATGGCTACACCTTC. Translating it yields CASRDSAQNNYGYTF.

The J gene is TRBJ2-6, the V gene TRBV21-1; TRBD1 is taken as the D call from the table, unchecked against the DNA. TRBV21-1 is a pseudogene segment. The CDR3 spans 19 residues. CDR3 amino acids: CASSMPAGVNFSGANVLTF. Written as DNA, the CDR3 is TGTGCCAGCAGCATGCCGGCAGGGGTCAATTTCTCTGGGGCCAACGTCCTGACTTTC.